This entry lists 17 T cell receptor beta chains sequenced from one sample in a study of blood T cell repertoires in COVID-19. The assay was immunoSEQ multiplex PCR, and TCRdb's table has in-frame clones only and misses some. The table has 60,000 or so clones, around four fifths seen once; the top ten hold about 15%. Sequencing was performed on peripheral blood. These TCRs come from an elderly man with acute or convalescent COVID-19.

The V and J genes are TRBV19 and TRBJ1-5; TRBD1 matches at 7 bases. The CDR3 totals 19 residues. V lost 4 bases to trimming and J lost 0 bases; unmatched junction nucleotides: 15. Germline V gene data show CDR1 as LNHDA and CDR2 as SQIVND (reference sequence). The CDR3 loop is CASSRSSGQPLVSNQPQHF. CDR3 coding DNA: TGTGCCAGTAGTAGATCCTCGGGACAGCCTCTAGTTAGCAATCAGCCCCAGCATTTT. Full variable domain (outside the CDR3, taken from reference TRBV19 and TRBJ1-5): DGGITQSPKYLFRKEGQNVTLSCEQNLNHDAMYWYRQDPGQGLRLIYYSQIVNDFQKGDIAEGYSVSREKKESFPLTVTSAQKNPTAFYLCASSRSSGQPLVSNQPQHFGDGTRLSIL.

The CDR3 sequence: CASRSLGGRETQYF. CDR3 coding DNA: TGTGCCAGCAGATCTCTAGGAGGGAGGGAGACCCAGTACTTC. This chain joins TRBV6-6 and TRBJ2-5; tentative D call: TRBD2 (6 bases). The CDR3 spans 14 residues. Trimming stripped 6 bases from V and 5 bases from J, with 16 bases between. Germline V gene lookup returns CDR1 MNHNY and CDR2 SVGAGI (reference sequence).

J is TRBJ2-5 and V is TRBV11-3; tentatively, D is TRBD1 (5 bases). Trimming left V 5 bases short and J 1 base short, with 14 bases between. The germline CDR1 and CDR2 sequences are SGHNT and YENEEA. CDR3 size: 15 residues. CDR3 in amino acids: CASSDRDSLQETQYF. The CDR3 DNA reads as TGTGCCAGCAGCGATAGAGACAGCCTCCAAGAGACCCAGTACTTC.

The genes are TRBV11-3 and TRBJ1-1; TRBD1 agrees at 8 bases. J lost 7 bases, V lost 5 bases, and 12 bases had no gene match. Germline V gives CDR1 SGHNT, CDR2 YENEEA. CDR3 length: 15 residues. CDR3 coding DNA: TGTGCCAGCAGCGACACTACAGGGGGAAGTAATGAAGCTTTCTTT. Amino acid sequence: CASSDTTGGSNEAFF.

J is TRBJ1-6 and V is TRBV4-1; 8 nucleotides agree with TRBD1. CDR1 MGHRA and CDR2 YSYEKL come from the germline V gene. The CDR3 loop spans 15 amino acids. The ends lost 4 bases at V and 7 bases at J; junction bases unmatched: 6. CDR3 DNA sequence: TGCGCCAGCAGCCCTCGGACAGGGAGCAATTCACCCCTCCACTTT. It is translated as CASSPRTGSNSPLHF.

CDR3 nucleotide sequence: TGTGCCAGCAGTGTTAGTGGTGGGACATCCTCCTACGAGCAGTACTTC. Amino acids: CASSVSGGTSSYEQYF. V gene TRBV6-1 combines with J gene TRBJ2-7; perhaps TRBD1 as D (6 bases). The V end lost 4 bases, the J end lost 0 bases, and 16 bases lay between the germline ends. The CDR3 is 16 residues long. Germline lookup yields CDR1 MNHNS and CDR2 SASEGT.

V usage is TRBV6-1 and J usage is TRBJ2-5; a weak D match, TRBD1 (5 bases). The CDR3 spans 14 residues. The germline V gene has CDR1 MNHNS and CDR2 SASEGT. Trimming took 3 bases from V and 5 from J, leaving 13 bases between them. The CDR3 DNA follows: TGTGCCAGCAGTGATCTTACAGGCGGCGAGACCCAGTACTTC. This encodes CASSDLTGGETQYF.

The chain carries TRBV7-2 and TRBJ1-5, with D uncertain. The germline V gene encodes CDR1 SGHTA and CDR2 FQGNSA. The CDR3 has 15 residues. The ends were cut back, 2 bases at V and 3 bases at J, with 11 bases in the middle. The chain's CDR3 is CASSLRGQYNQPQHF. DNA for the CDR3: TGTGCCAGCAGCTTAAGAGGGCAGTACAATCAGCCCCAGCATTTT.

This chain connects TRBV28 to TRBJ2-1, with a tentative D call TRBD2 (5 bases). The germline V gene has CDR1 MDHEN and CDR2 SYDVKM. The CDR3 spans 14 residues. Trimming left V 2 bases short and J 3 bases short, with 8 bases between. The CDR3 sequence is CASSLPGVYNEQFF. The CDR3 DNA reads as TGTGCCAGCAGTTTACCCGGGGTCTACAATGAGCAGTTCTTC.

The chain joins TRBV4-1 to TRBJ2-1; 8 positions agree with TRBD2. This CDR3 comprises 15 residues. With 5 bases clipped from V and 8 bases from J, the junction kept 11 bases outside the gene matches. CDR1 and CDR2 from the germline V gene are MGHRA and YSYEKL. In DNA, the CDR3 is TGCGCCAGCAGCTTCAGGGGTAGCGGGGTAGATGAGCAGTTCTTC. As protein: CASSFRGSGVDEQFF.

The chain couples TRBV4-2 to TRBJ2-1, with TRBD1 identical over 12 bases. Germline V lookup: CDR1 LGHNA, CDR2 YNFKEQ. V shed 0 bases, J shed 7 bases, and the junction held 13 bases outside the gene matches. This CDR3 is 19 amino acids long. The CDR3 nucleotides read TGTGCCAGCAGCCAAGATCTTACCGGGACAGGGGGCAGGAGGAATGAGCAGTTCTTC. Translated: CASSQDLTGTGGRRNEQFF.

The chain uses TRBV5-1 and TRBJ1-1, with D unresolved. The CDR3 spans 14 residues. CDR1 and CDR2 (germline): SGHRS, YFSETQ. V was pared by 2 bases and J by 2 bases, with 10 bases between. Written as DNA, the CDR3 is TGCGCCAGCAGCTTCCGTCCGGGAAACACTGAAGCTTTCTTT. It translates to CASSFRPGNTEAFF. Full variable domain (outside the CDR3, taken from reference TRBV5-1 and TRBJ1-1): KAGVTQTPRYLIKTRGQQVTLSCSPISGHRSVSWYQQTPGQGLQFLFEYFSETQRNKGNFPGRFSGRQFSNSRSEMNVSTLELGDSALYLCASSFRPGNTEAFFGQGTRLTVV.

This chain connects TRBV3-1 (or the pseudogene TRBV3-2) to TRBJ1-1, with D maybe TRBD1 (6 bases). Trimming left V 4 bases short and J 1 base short, with 10 bases between. The CDR3 consists of 14 residues. CDR1 LGHDT and CDR2 YNNKEL come from the germline V gene (reference sequence). CDR3 coding DNA: TGTGCCAGCAGCCTGGACAGCGGGAACACTGAAGCTTTCTTT. Amino acid sequence: CASSLDSGNTEAFF.

V is TRBV7-6 and J is TRBJ2-5, with 9 nucleotides matching TRBD1. After removal of 3 bases from V and 5 bases from J, the junction contained 7 bases not matched to a gene. Per the germline V gene, CDR1 is SGHVS and CDR2 is FNYEAQ. The CDR3 sequence is 15 residues long. The CDR3 loop is CASSFGTGPAETQYF. CDR3 sequence (DNA): TGTGCCAGCAGCTTCGGGACAGGGCCCGCGGAGACCCAGTACTTC.

The chain links TRBV27 to TRBJ1-1, with D possibly TRBD1 on 5 matching bases. Germline V lookup: CDR1 MNHEY, CDR2 SMNVEV (reference sequence). V lost 3 bases, J lost 4 bases, and 18 bases lay in between. The CDR3 loop spans 16 amino acids. The CDR3 spells CASSFRPGDSATEAFF. CDR3 DNA sequence: TGTGCCAGCAGTTTCCGACCGGGGGATAGCGCCACTGAAGCTTTCTTT.

This clone appeared a few times. V gene TRBV19 combines with J gene TRBJ1-3; no clear D gene. Germline assignment: CDR1 LNHDA and CDR2 SQIVND (reference sequence). This CDR3 contains 14 residues. V was cut by 10 bases and J by 4 bases, with 17 bases left in between. The CDR3: CATKEGWSGNTIYF. CDR3 DNA sequence: TGTGCCACTAAGGAGGGCTGGTCCGGAAACACCATATATTTT.

CDR3: CASSLGQGATDTQYF. In nucleotides, the CDR3 is TGTGCCAGCAGCCTCGGACAGGGGGCGACAGATACGCAGTATTTT. The chain employs TRBV5-5 and TRBJ2-3; 11 bases map to TRBD1. Germline V gene data show CDR1 as SGHKS and CDR2 as YYEKEE (reference sequence). Germline trimming cut 4 bases from V and 3 bases from J; bases unmatched to any gene: 4. The CDR3 contains 15 residues.